Below, 11 T cell receptor beta chains from the same sample are listed, as sequenced in a study of T cell repertoires in cytomegalovirus infection. TCRdb called the reads again in MiXCR, with one record for every CDR3 protein. The data hold approximately 290,000 distinct CDR3 sequences, with roughly 25% observed a single time. Sequenced sample: PBMCs. The receptors were gathered from a human donor in good health (CMV status not recorded). Some clones in this sample may be carry-over from other donors' samples.

This clonotype occurred many times. This rearrangement joins TRBV7-2 to TRBJ2-2, with D hard to call. The ends were cut back, 5 bases at V and 3 bases at J, with 7 bases in the middle. This CDR3 region has 13 residues. CDR1 and CDR2 from the germline V gene are SGHTA and FQGNSA. The CDR3 region has the DNA TGTGCCAGCAGCCCGGCGTACACCGGGGAGCTGTTTTTT. Amino acids: CASSPAYTGELFF.

This clonotype was observed a single time. The rearrangement links TRBV12-3 or TRBV12-4 to TRBJ1-5; D not resolved. Trimming cost V 7 bases and J 0 bases, with 16 bases left between them. The CDR3 covers 16 residues. CDR3 region: CASTPGGGHSNQPQHF. The CDR3 DNA is TGTGCCAGCACTCCCGGCGGTGGCCATAGCAATCAGCCCCAGCATTTT.

The chain employs TRBV5-3 and TRBJ2-1; D is possibly TRBD1 (6 bases). TRBV5-3 is given ORF status, its function remaining uncertain. The CDR3 has 16 residues. V shed 3 bases and J shed 0 bases, with 13 bases lying between them. CDR3 region: CARSSTGSGSYNEQFF. CDR3 nucleotides: TGTGCCAGAAGCTCAACAGGGAGTGGCTCCTACAATGAGCAGTTCTTC.

This clonotype has only one observation. This rearrangement joins TRBV7-9 to TRBJ1-3; 8 nucleotides align to TRBD1. Germline CDR1 is SEHNR and CDR2 is FQNEAQ (reference sequence). After removal of 5 bases from V and 1 base from J, the junction contained 4 bases not matched to a gene. CDR3 size: 15 residues. The CDR3 is CASSLWTGSGNTIYF. CDR3 DNA sequence: TGTGCCAGCAGCCTATGGACAGGGTCTGGAAACACCATATATTTT.

The chain combines TRBV28 with TRBJ1-5; perhaps TRBD1 as D (5 bases). V lost 2 bases and J 3 bases, leaving 8 bases between the germline ends. CDR3 size: 14 residues. Germline V gives CDR1 MDHEN, CDR2 SYDVKM. This CDR3 is CASSLLQDNQPQHF. In nucleotides, the CDR3 is TGTGCCAGCAGTTTACTACAGGACAATCAGCCCCAGCATTTT. Looking up the rest from reference TRBV28 and TRBJ1-5 gives the full variable domain: DVKVTQSSRYLVKRTGEKVFLECVQDMDHENMFWYRQDPGLGLRLIYFSYDVKMKEKGDIPEGYSVSREKKERFSLILESASTNQTSMYLCASSLLQDNQPQHFGDGTRLSIL.

With regard to this clonotype: The junction and the germline gene differ at one end; a read error may be behind it. V gene TRBV6-1 combines with J gene TRBJ1-2, with no clear D. The CDR3 loop spans 10 amino acids. From germline, CDR1 is MNHNS and CDR2 SASEGT. CDR3: CASSEEKLSF. The CDR3 region has the DNA TGTGCCAGCAGTGAAGAAAAGTTATCCTTC.

This clonotype was found many times. This CDR3 reads CASSSDRARQPQHF. The CDR3 coding sequence is TGTGCCAGCAGCTCGGACAGGGCGAGACAGCCCCAGCATTTT. The chain has TRBV7-2 and TRBJ1-5; 8 bases map to TRBD1. Germline CDR1 reads SGHTA; CDR2 reads FQGNSA. V lost 4 bases, J lost 7 bases, and 6 bases stayed unmatched. The length of the CDR3 is 14 residues.

This clonotype turned up a few times. The chain joins TRBV7-8 to TRBJ2-1; 10 nucleotides line up with TRBD2. Germline V lookup: CDR1 SGHVS, CDR2 FQNEAQ. V lost 2 bases, J lost 4 bases, and 8 bases stayed unmatched. The CDR3 is 17 amino acids. This CDR3 is CASSLNRLAGPYNEQFF. The DNA for the CDR3 is TGTGCCAGCAGCTTAAATCGACTAGCGGGTCCTTACAATGAGCAGTTCTTC.

This clonotype has just a few counts. The chain joins TRBV7-8 to TRBJ2-7; 8 bases align to TRBD1. Germline CDR1 is SGHVS and CDR2 is FQNEAQ. V lost 5 bases, J lost 4 bases, and 10 bases stayed unmatched. The CDR3 is 15 amino acids. CDR3 DNA sequence: TGTGCCAGCAGCCCAGAGGGACAGGCCGGGTACGAGCAGTACTTC. As protein: CASSPEGQAGYEQYF.

The count of this clonotype is one. The chain is built from TRBV7-6 and TRBJ2-4, with 16 bases identical to TRBD2. The CDR3 runs 20 residues. V lost 5 bases and J lost 1; bases outside the gene matches: 11. Germline loops: CDR1 SGHVS, CDR2 FNYEAQ. CDR3 sequence reads: CASSPHRGTSGRAAKNIQYF. Here the CDR3 DNA reads TGTGCCAGCAGCCCTCATCGTGGGACTAGCGGGAGGGCCGCCAAAAACATTCAGTACTTC.

This clonotype was seen many times. This chain joins TRBV12-3 or TRBV12-4 and TRBJ2-7, with D hard to call. This CDR3 comprises 11 residues. V lost 6 bases, J lost 3 bases, and 6 bases lay in between. The CDR3 loop is CASSSGYEQYF. CDR3 nucleotide sequence: TGTGCCAGCAGCTCGGGCTACGAGCAGTACTTC.